Listed below are T cell receptor beta chains from one sample, sequenced in a study of blood T cell repertoires in COVID-19. Profiled with immunoSEQ multiplex PCR; TCRdb holds only in-frame clones, not every one. The data show about 170,000 clones, approximately 86% seen once. The sample comprised peripheral blood. The source is a man aged 55 to 70 who had recovered from COVID-19. Each CDR3 is given with its conserved first and last residue. A D gene is named only where the DNA matches it firmly. A row's size may be missing; if present it is once, few, many or a size class.

CDR3aa	CDR3nt	v_gene	j_gene	d_gene	abundance
CASRTGATASGANVLTF	TGCGCCAGCAGGACAGGGGCGACGGCCTCTGGGGCCAACGTCCTGACTTTC	TRBV5-1	TRBJ2-6	TRBD1	NA
CASSYSTGENSPLHF	TGTGCCAGCAGTTACTCGACCGGGGAGAACTCACCCCTCCACTTT	TRBV6-5	TRBJ1-6	NA	NA
CASSPSGGAQETQYF	TGCGCCAGCAGCCCTAGCGGGGGGGCCCAAGAGACCCAGTACTTC	TRBV10-2	TRBJ2-5	TRBD2	NA
CATRPRGGPGSNTEAFF	TGTGCCACCCGACCAAGGGGAGGCCCCGGTTCGAACACTGAAGCTTTCTTT	TRBV7-2	TRBJ1-1	NA	few
CASSDSGDTSTDTQYF	TGTGCCAGCAGTGACTCGGGGGACACTAGCACAGATACGCAGTATTTT	TRBV6-4	TRBJ2-3	NA	NA
CAFPRGGNTIYF	TGTGCCTTCCCTAGGGGAGGAAACACCATATATTTT	TRBV6-4	TRBJ1-3	NA	NA
CASSVAGQGTDTQYF	TGTGCCAGCAGCGTAGCGGGACAGGGTACAGATACGCAGTATTTT	TRBV9	TRBJ2-3	TRBD1	NA
CASSPGGDYGYTF	TGTGCCAGCAGTCCAGGGGGCGACTATGGCTACACCTTC	TRBV12-3/TRBV12-4	TRBJ1-2	TRBD1	NA
CASIGGQGNTIYF	TGTGCCAGTATTGGTGGGCAAGGAAACACCATATATTTT	TRBV19	TRBJ1-3	NA	once
CASSPDRVEGETQYF	TGTGCCAGCAGCCCTGACAGGGTAGAGGGGGAGACCCAGTACTTC	TRBV5-6	TRBJ2-5	TRBD1	NA
CASSPNGFPYEQYF	TGTGCCAGCTCACCAAACGGGTTCCCCTACGAGCAGTACTTC	TRBV18	TRBJ2-7	NA	NA
CASKLSGLGGELFF	TGTGCCAGCAAATTGTCAGGGCTGGGCGGGGAGCTGTTTTTT	TRBV7-3	TRBJ2-2	NA	NA
CASSRMIDRNTEAFF	TGTGCCAGCAGTAGAATGATCGACAGGAACACTGAAGCTTTCTTT	TRBV6-5	TRBJ1-1	NA	NA
CASSEPLARLRTAMNTEAFF	TGTGCCAGCAGTGAGCCCCTCGCTCGTCTTAGGACAGCTATGAACACTGAAGCTTTCTTT	TRBV6-1	TRBJ1-1	NA	NA
CASSGQGAANYGYTF	TGTGCCAGTAGCGGACAGGGGGCCGCTAACTATGGCTACACCTTC	TRBV19	TRBJ1-2	TRBD1	NA
CASMTGPGELFF	TGTGCCAGCATGACAGGCCCCGGGGAGCTGTTTTTT	TRBV7-9	TRBJ2-2	NA	NA
CASSDGGGNYGYTF	TGTGCCAGCAGTGATGGGGGGGGGAATTATGGCTACACCTTC	TRBV6-1	TRBJ1-2	NA	once
CASSEYRGGETQYF	TGTGCCAGCAGTGAATACAGGGGTGGGGAGACCCAGTACTTC	TRBV25-1	TRBJ2-5	NA	NA
CASSVGLARLAGNKQETQYF	TGTGCCAGCAGCGTAGGGCTGGCTCGCCTAGCGGGGAATAAACAAGAGACCCAGTACTTC	TRBV9	TRBJ2-5	TRBD2	NA
CASNIDRITGELFF	TGTGCCAGCAACATAGACAGGATCACCGGGGAGCTGTTTTTT	TRBV7-9	TRBJ2-2	NA	NA
CTSSQERSGGEWCGYTF	TGCACCAGCAGCCAAGAACGGAGTGGGGGGGAGTGGTGTGGCTACACCTTC	TRBV1	TRBJ1-2	NA	NA
CASSAQYGYTF	TGTGCCAGCAGCGCCCAATATGGCTACACCTTC	TRBV9	TRBJ1-2	NA	once
CASSARQGTDYGYTF	TGTGCCAGCAGCGCTCGACAGGGGACGGACTATGGCTACACCTTC	TRBV9	TRBJ1-2	TRBD1	once
CASSAWGPYEQYF	TGTGCCAGCAGCGCCTGGGGGCCCTACGAGCAGTACTTC	TRBV12-3/TRBV12-4	TRBJ2-7	NA	few
CASSQVTSAQYF	TGTGCCAGCAGCCAAGTGACTAGCGCGCAGTATTTT	TRBV14	TRBJ2-3	TRBD2	NA
CASSRRTGSDYTF	TGTGCCAGCAGTCGCCGGACAGGGAGCGACTACACCTTC	TRBV12-3/TRBV12-4	TRBJ1-2	TRBD1	once
CASSVPGSGGFGELFF	TGTGCCAGCAGCGTACCTGGTAGCGGGGGATTCGGGGAGCTGTTTTTT	TRBV9	TRBJ2-2	TRBD2	NA
CSVLYGGDTQYF	TGCAGCGTTCTATACGGTGGAGATACGCAGTATTTT	TRBV29-1	TRBJ2-3	NA	NA
CASSLTGLYGYTF	TGTGCCAGCAGTTTGACAGGGCTCTATGGCTACACCTTC	TRBV7-9	TRBJ1-2	TRBD1	once
CASRVAGGSPGEQFF	TGCGCCAGCAGAGTAGCGGGGGGATCGCCTGGTGAGCAGTTCTTC	TRBV10-2	TRBJ2-1	TRBD2	NA
CASSDPPRVQGQYF	TGTGCCAGCAGTGATCCTCCCCGGGTCCAAGGGCAGTATTTT	TRBV6-1	TRBJ2-3	NA	NA
CASRHAWQGGLHKIQGYTF	TGTGCCAGCAGACACGCGTGGCAGGGAGGACTACACAAGATACAAGGCTACACCTTC	TRBV5-5	TRBJ1-2	NA	NA
CASSQVIHNSPLHF	TGTGCCAGCAGTCAGGTCATCCATAATTCACCCCTCCACTTT	TRBV6-1	TRBJ1-6	NA	NA